This is a list of T cell receptor beta chains from one sample in a study of blood T cell repertoires in COVID-19. Produced via immunoSEQ multiplex PCR; TCRdb's table is partial and in-frame only. The sample has some 190,000 clones, approximately 89% seen once. Material for sequencing was PBMCs or T cells enriched from blood (not recorded which). These TCRs come from a woman aged 40 to 50 with acute COVID-19. CDR3s include the opening cysteine and the closing phenylalanine or tryptophan. D genes are given only for firm matches. The size of a clone is reported for some rows only, either as once, few or many, or as a class for expanded clones.

d_gene	abundance	v_gene	j_gene	CDR3aa	CDR3nt
-	-	TRBV4-2	TRBJ2-1	CASSQDPGGNSYNEQFF	TGTGCCAGCAGCCAAGATCCTGGGGGGAACTCCTACAATGAGCAGTTCTTC
TRBD2	once	TRBV29-1	TRBJ2-7	CSGTSGGPYEQYF	TGCAGCGGGACTAGCGGGGGACCCTACGAGCAGTACTTC
TRBD1	-	TRBV6-5	TRBJ2-7	CASRGDRGSYEQYF	TGTGCCAGCAGGGGAGACAGGGGGTCCTACGAGCAGTACTTC
TRBD1	-	TRBV2	TRBJ1-1	CASSRDRNTEAFF	TGTGCCAGCAGCCGGGACAGGAACACTGAAGCTTTCTTT
-	-	TRBV2	TRBJ1-1	CASSGRRLNTEAFF	TGTGCCAGCAGTGGCAGGCGCTTGAACACTGAAGCTTTCTTT
-	-	TRBV24-1	TRBJ1-4	CATSLLDKLKKLFF	TGTGCCACCAGTTTACTCGATAAATTGAAAAAACTGTTTTTT
-	once	TRBV19	TRBJ1-5	CASSRFTGNQPQHF	TGTGCCAGTAGTCGATTTACAGGGAATCAGCCCCAGCATTTT
TRBD2	-	TRBV5-1	TRBJ2-5	CASRGWASGGQETQYF	TGCGCCAGCAGAGGGTGGGCTAGCGGGGGACAAGAGACCCAGTACTTC
TRBD1	-	TRBV12-5	TRBJ1-3	CASGLFRGQGLRNTIYF	TGTGCTAGTGGTTTGTTTCGGGGACAGGGGTTGCGAAACACCATATATTTT
-	once	TRBV14	TRBJ2-2	CASSQERRGIRGTGELFF	TGTGCCAGCAGCCAAGAGAGGAGAGGCATTCGGGGCACCGGGGAGCTGTTTTTT
-	-	TRBV5-1	TRBJ2-1	CASSLAGNEQFF	TGCGCCAGCAGCTTGGCCGGGAATGAGCAGTTCTTC
TRBD2	-	TRBV11-1	TRBJ2-1	CASSWTSGGNEQFF	TGTGCCAGCAGTTGGACTAGCGGGGGTAATGAGCAGTTCTTC
TRBD2	-	TRBV9	TRBJ2-1	CASSVGAGGVNEQFF	TGTGCCAGCAGCGTAGGTGCGGGAGGGGTCAATGAGCAGTTCTTC
TRBD1	-	TRBV19	TRBJ2-7	CASSKGQGYEQYF	TGTGCCAGTAGTAAGGGACAGGGATACGAGCAGTACTTC
-	few	TRBV7-6	TRBJ1-2	CASSLKALPNYGYTF	TGTGCCAGCAGCTTAAAAGCCCTCCCCAACTATGGCTACACCTTC
TRBD1	-	TRBV7-3	TRBJ2-7	CASSAGQGDEQYF	TGTGCCAGCAGCGCGGGACAGGGGGACGAGCAGTACTTC
TRBD1	-	TRBV3-1/TRBV3-2	TRBJ2-5	CASSLDRERETQYF	TGTGCCAGCAGCCTAGACAGGGAACGAGAGACCCAGTACTTC
-	-	TRBV7-9	TRBJ1-4	CASSLNDNTNEKLFF	TGTGCCAGCAGCCTTAATGACAATACTAATGAAAAACTGTTTTTT
-	-	TRBV19	TRBJ1-2	CASRVAGGYTF	TGTGCCAGTAGAGTGGCCGGGGGCTACACCTTC
TRBD2	once	TRBV11-1	TRBJ2-3	CASSLRTSGDTQYF	TGTGCCAGCAGCTTAAGGACTAGCGGGGATACGCAGTATTTT
-	-	TRBV18	TRBJ1-5	CASSPGGYSNQPQHF	TGTGCCAGCTCACCGGGAGGGTATAGCAATCAGCCCCAGCATTTT
-	-	TRBV7-2	TRBJ2-5	CASSLGGRETQYF	TGTGCCAGCAGCTTGGGGGGACGAGAGACCCAGTACTTC
-	-	TRBV9	TRBJ1-6	CASSVASDSPLHF	TGTGCCAGCAGCGTAGCTTCAGATTCACCCCTCCACTTT
-	-	TRBV11-2	TRBJ1-3	CASSLSTGYSGNTIYF	TGTGCCAGCAGCTTAAGCACAGGCTACTCTGGAAACACCATATATTTT
-	-	TRBV5-1	TRBJ2-1	CASSSGKGGPPTSYLNEQFF	TGCGCCAGCAGCTCCGGCAAGGGGGGGCCTCCCACATCCTATCTCAATGAGCAGTTCTTC
-	-	TRBV19	TRBJ2-7	CASSVGSGTYEQYF	TGTGCCAGTAGTGTGGGGTCGGGAACCTACGAGCAGTACTTC
-	many	TRBV6-4	TRBJ1-2	CASSDSDGLNYGYTF	TGTGCCAGCAGTGACTCTGACGGACTAAACTATGGCTACACCTTC
TRBD1	-	TRBV18	TRBJ2-3	CASSPTGTATDTQYF	TGTGCCAGCTCACCAACCGGGACAGCCACAGATACGCAGTATTTT
-	-	TRBV15	TRBJ1-1	CATSSKGGTEAFF	TGTGCCACCAGCTCTAAGGGGGGGACTGAAGCTTTCTTT
-	-	TRBV28	TRBJ2-3	CASSLGSTDTQYF	TGTGCCAGCAGTTTGGGCAGCACAGATACGCAGTATTTT
TRBD2	once	TRBV19	TRBJ2-7	CASSSGTSGTSTIYEQYF	TGTGCCAGTAGTTCGGGGACTAGCGGGACATCTACCATCTACGAGCAGTACTTC
-	-	TRBV5-1	TRBJ1-4	CASSLQGGFREKLFF	TGCGCCAGCAGCCTCCAGGGAGGGTTTAGAGAAAAACTGTTTTTT
-	-	TRBV7-8	TRBJ1-1	CASTPGVYMNTEAFF	TGTGCCAGCACTCCAGGGGTCTACATGAACACTGAAGCTTTCTTT
TRBD1	-	TRBV19	TRBJ1-3	CASTGTATGNTIYF	TGTGCCAGTACCGGGACAGCAACTGGAAACACCATATATTTT
TRBD1	-	TRBV28	TRBJ2-7	CASSGGQGHYEQYF	TGTGCCAGCAGTGGGGGACAGGGCCACTACGAGCAGTACTTC